The 3 T cell receptor beta chains below come from one sample, sequenced in a study of CD8+CD57+ T cells in acquired aplastic anemia. The sequenced patients had an expansion of CD8+CD57+ cells seen by flow cytometry. Profiling of TCR beta VDJ combinations and CDR3 sequences used genomic DNA as template. TCRdb independently ran MiXCR on the reads; one entry per CDR3 protein. The table shows roughly 80,000 distinct CDR3 sequences, with around 70% occurring only once. Specimen: sorted CD4+, CD8+, or CD8+CD57+ T cells (not recorded which) from PBMCs. The receptors shown here come from a human donor with aplastic anemia.

This clonotype was counted a single time. The genes are TRBV10-2 and TRBJ2-5; D perhaps matches TRBD1 (6 bases). Deletions cut 8 bases from V and 5 bases from J, with 12 bases between. Germline V gene sequence: CDR1 WSHSY, CDR2 SAAADI. CDR3 size: 12 residues. The CDR3 loop is CASQGQRETQYF. The CDR3 DNA follows: TGCGCCAGCCAAGGACAGAGGGAGACCCAGTACTTC.

The V call is TRBV10-3, the J call TRBJ2-5, with 10 bases identical to TRBD1. The CDR3 has 13 amino acids. J lost 4 bases, V lost 7 bases, and 3 bases had no gene match. Germline assignment: CDR1 ENHRY and CDR2 SYGVKD. The CDR3 DNA sequence: TGTGCCATCAACCGGGACAGGGGAGAGACCCAGTACTTC. It specifies CAINRDRGETQYF.

This clonotype was picked up many times. The gene calls are TRBV19 and TRBJ2-1; 7 bases fit TRBD2. In germline, CDR1 is LNHDA, CDR2 SQIVND (reference sequence). V shed 1 base and J 7 bases; nucleotides not matched to a gene: 10. The CDR3 has 16 amino acids. CDR3 nucleotides: TGTGCCAGTAGTATAGTGGCGGGAGAGGGTTCGAATGAGCAGTTCTTC. Its protein product is CASSIVAGEGSNEQFF.